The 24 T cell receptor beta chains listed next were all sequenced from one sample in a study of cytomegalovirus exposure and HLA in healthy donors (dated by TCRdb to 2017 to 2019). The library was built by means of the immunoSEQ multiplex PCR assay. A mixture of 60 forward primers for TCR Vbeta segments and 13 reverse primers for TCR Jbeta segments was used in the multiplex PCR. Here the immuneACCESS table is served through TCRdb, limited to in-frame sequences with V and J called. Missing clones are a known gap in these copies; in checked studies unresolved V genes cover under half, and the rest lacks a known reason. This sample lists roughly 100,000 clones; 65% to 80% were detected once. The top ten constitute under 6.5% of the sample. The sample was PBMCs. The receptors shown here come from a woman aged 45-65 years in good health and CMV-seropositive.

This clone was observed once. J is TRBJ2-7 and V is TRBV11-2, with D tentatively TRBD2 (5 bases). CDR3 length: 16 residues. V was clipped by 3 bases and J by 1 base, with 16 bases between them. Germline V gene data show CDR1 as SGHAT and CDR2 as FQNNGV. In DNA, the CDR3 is TGTGCCAGCAGCTTTTTTAAAGGGTCGGGGTCCTACGAGCAGTACTTC. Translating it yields CASSFFKGSGSYEQYF.

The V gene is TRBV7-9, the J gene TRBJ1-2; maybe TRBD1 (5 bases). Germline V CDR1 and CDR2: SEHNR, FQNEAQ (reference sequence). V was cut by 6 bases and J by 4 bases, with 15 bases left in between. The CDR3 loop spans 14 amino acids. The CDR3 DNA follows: TGTGCCAGCAGGAGAGGCGGGAGGGGCTATGGCTACACCTTC. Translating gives CASRRGGRGYGYTF.

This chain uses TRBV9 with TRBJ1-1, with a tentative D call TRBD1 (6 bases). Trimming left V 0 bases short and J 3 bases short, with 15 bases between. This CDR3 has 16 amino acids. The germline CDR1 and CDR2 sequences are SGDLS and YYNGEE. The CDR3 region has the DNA TGTGCCAGCAGCGTAGGGGGGGCGGGGGTGGACACTGAAGCTTTCTTT. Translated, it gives CASSVGGAGVDTEAFF.

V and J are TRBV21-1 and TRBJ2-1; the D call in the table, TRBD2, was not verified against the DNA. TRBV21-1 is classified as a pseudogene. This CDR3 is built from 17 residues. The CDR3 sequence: CASSKALAGFSYNEQFF. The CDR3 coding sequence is TGTGCCAGCAGCAAAGCTCTAGCGGGATTCTCCTACAATGAGCAGTTCTTC.

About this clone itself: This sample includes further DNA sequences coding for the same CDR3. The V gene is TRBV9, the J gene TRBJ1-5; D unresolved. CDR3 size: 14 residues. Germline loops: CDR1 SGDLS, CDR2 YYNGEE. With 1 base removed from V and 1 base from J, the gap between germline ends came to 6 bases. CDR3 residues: CASSVSGSNQPQHF. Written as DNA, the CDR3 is TGTGCCAGCAGCGTATCGGGGAGCAATCAGCCCCAGCATTTT.

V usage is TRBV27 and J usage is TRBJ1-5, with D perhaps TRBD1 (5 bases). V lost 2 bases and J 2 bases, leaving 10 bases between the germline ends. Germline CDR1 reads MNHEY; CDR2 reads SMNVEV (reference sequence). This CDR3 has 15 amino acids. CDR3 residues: CASSLQGWGNQPQHF. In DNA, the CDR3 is TGTGCCAGCAGTTTACAGGGATGGGGCAATCAGCCCCAGCATTTT.

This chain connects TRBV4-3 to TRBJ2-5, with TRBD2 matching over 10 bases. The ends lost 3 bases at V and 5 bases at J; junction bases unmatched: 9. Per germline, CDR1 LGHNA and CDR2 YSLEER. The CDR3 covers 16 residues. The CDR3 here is CASSHRSSSGGETQYF. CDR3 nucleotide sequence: TGCGCCAGCAGCCATCGTAGTAGTAGCGGGGGGGAGACCCAGTACTTC.

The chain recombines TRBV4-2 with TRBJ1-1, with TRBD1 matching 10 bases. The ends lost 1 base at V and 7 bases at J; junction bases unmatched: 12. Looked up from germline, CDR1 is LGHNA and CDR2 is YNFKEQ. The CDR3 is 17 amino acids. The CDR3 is CASSQGPQGQGEFEAFF. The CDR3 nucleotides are TGTGCCAGCAGCCAAGGACCTCAAGGACAGGGGGAATTTGAAGCTTTCTTT.

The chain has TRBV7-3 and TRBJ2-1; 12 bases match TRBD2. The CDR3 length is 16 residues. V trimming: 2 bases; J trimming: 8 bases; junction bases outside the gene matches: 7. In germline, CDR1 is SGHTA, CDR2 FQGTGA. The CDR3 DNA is TGTGCCAGCAGCTTACCCCTAGCGGGGGGGCTAGATGAGCAGTTCTTC. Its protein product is CASSLPLAGGLDEQFF.

The CDR3 nucleotides are TGTGCCTCCGTAAAGCGGGGGGGCATAGGGACCGGGGAGCTGTTTTTT. As protein: CASVKRGGIGTGELFF. This chain uses TRBV7-3 with TRBJ2-2, with 10 nucleotides matching TRBD2. The CDR3 is made up of 16 amino acids. Germline V CDR1 and CDR2: SGHTA, FQGTGA. V lost 11 bases to trimming and J lost 5 bases; unmatched junction nucleotides: 14.

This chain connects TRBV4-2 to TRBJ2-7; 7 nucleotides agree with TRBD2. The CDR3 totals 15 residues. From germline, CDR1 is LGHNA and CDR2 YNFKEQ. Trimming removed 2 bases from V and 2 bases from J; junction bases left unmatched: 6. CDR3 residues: CASSQLADATYEQYF. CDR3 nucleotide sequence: TGTGCCAGCAGCCAACTAGCGGATGCGACCTACGAGCAGTACTTC.

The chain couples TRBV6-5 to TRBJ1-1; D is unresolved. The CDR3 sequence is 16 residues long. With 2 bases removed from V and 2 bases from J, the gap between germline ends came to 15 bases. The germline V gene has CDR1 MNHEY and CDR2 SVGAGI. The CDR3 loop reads CASSYTRRRFNTEAFF. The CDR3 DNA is TGTGCCAGCAGTTACACCCGTAGGAGATTTAACACTGAAGCTTTCTTT.

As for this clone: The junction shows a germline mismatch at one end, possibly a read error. CDR3 sequence reads: CASSLGGDRTNEQFF. CDR3 DNA sequence: TGTGCTAGCAGCTTAGGGGGGGATAGGACCAATGAGCAGTTCTTC. The chain recombines TRBV7-7 with TRBJ2-1; the D gene is possibly TRBD2 (7 bases). This CDR3 is 15 amino acids long. The germline gives CDR1 SSHAT, CDR2 FNYEAQ (reference sequence).

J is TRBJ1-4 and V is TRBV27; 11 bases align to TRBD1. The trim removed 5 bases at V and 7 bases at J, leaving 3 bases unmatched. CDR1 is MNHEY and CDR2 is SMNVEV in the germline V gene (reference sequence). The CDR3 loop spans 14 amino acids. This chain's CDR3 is CASSPGTGGEKLFF. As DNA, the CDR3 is TGTGCCAGCAGTCCGGGGACAGGGGGTGAAAAACTGTTTTTT.

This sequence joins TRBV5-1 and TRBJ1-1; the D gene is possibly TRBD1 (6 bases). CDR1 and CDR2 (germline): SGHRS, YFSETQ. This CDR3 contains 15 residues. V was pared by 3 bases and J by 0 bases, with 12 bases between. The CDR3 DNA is TGCGCCAGCAGCTCACAGGGATTGATGAACACTGAAGCTTTCTTT. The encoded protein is CASSSQGLMNTEAFF.

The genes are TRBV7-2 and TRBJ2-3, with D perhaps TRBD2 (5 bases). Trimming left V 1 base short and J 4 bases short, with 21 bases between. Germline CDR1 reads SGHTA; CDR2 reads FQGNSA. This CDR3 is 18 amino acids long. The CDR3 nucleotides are TGTGCCAGCAGCTTAGGTTTAAGTTCCCTCGGGAAGGCAGATACGCAGTATTTT. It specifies CASSLGLSSLGKADTQYF.

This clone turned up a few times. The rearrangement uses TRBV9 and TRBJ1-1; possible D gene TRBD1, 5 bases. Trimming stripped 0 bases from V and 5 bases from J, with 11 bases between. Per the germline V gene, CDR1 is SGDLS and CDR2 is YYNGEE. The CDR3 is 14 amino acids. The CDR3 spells CASSVVSGATEAFF. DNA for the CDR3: TGTGCCAGCAGCGTAGTAAGTGGGGCAACTGAAGCTTTCTTT. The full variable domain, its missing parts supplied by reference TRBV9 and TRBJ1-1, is DSGVTQTPKHLITATGQRVTLRCSPRSGDLSVYWYQQSLDQGLQFLIQYYNGEERAKGNILERFSAQQFPDLHSELNLSSLELGDSALYFCASSVVSGATEAFFGQGTRLTVV.

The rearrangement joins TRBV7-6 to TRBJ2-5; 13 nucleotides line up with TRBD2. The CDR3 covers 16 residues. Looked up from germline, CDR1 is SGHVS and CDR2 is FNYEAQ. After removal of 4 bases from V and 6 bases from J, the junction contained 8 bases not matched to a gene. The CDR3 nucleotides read TGTGCCAGCAGCTACCGACTAGCGGGGGGTAATAAGACCCAGTACTTC. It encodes CASSYRLAGGNKTQYF.

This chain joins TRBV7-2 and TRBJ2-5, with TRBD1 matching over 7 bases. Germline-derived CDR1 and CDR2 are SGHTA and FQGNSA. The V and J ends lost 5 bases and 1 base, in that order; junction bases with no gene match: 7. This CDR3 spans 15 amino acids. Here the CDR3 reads CASSKQGRLQETQYF. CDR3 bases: TGTGCCAGCAGCAAACAGGGGAGACTCCAAGAGACCCAGTACTTC. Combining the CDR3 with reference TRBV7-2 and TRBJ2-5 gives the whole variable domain GAGVSQSPSNKVTEKGKDVELRCDPISGHTALYWYRQSLGQGLEFLIYFQGNSAPDKSGLPSDRFSAERTGGSVSTLTIQRTQQEDSAVYLCASSKQGRLQETQYFGPGTRLLVL.

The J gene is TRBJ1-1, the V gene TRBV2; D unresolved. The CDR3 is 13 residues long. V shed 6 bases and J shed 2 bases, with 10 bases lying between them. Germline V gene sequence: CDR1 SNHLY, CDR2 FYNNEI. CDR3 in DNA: TGTGCCAGCAGCGTCCGGGAAAACACTGAAGCTTTCTTT. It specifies CASSVRENTEAFF.

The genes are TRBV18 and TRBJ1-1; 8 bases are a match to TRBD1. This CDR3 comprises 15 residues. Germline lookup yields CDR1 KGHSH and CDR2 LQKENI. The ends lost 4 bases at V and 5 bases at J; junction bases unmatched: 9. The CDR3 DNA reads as TGTGCCAGCTCACAAATCGGACAGGGTGCAACTGAAGCTTTCTTT. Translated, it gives CASSQIGQGATEAFF.

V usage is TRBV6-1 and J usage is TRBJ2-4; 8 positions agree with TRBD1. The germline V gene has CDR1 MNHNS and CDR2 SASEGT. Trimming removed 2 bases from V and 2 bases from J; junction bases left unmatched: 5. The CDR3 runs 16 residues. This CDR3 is CASSEPGQGPKNIQYF. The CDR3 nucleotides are TGTGCCAGCAGTGAACCAGGACAGGGACCCAAAAACATTCAGTACTTC.

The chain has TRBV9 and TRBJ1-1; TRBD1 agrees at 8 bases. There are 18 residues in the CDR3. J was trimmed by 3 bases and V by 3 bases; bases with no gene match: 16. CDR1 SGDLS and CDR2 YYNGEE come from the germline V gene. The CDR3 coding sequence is TGTGCCAGCAGCGCATACCCCATCCGGGACAGGCTGTACACTGAAGCTTTCTTT. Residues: CASSAYPIRDRLYTEAFF.

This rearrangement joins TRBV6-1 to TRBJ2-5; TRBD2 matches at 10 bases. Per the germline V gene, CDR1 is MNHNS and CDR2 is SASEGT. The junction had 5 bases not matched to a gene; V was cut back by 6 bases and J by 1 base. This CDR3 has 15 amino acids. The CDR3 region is CASSGLAGAQETQYF. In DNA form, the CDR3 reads TGTGCCAGCAGCGGGCTAGCGGGGGCCCAAGAGACCCAGTACTTC.